These T cell receptor beta chains were read from a single sample in a study of shared clonotypes between healthy human individuals. Libraries were prepared by immunoSEQ multiplex PCR; TCRdb keeps only in-frame clonotypes and omits some of them. The table includes about 470,000 clones, roughly 80% detected once. What was sequenced was PBMCs. The receptor source for this set is a woman between 35 and 50 years old in good health. Some clones in this sample may be carry-over from other donors' samples. The CDR3 runs from the conserved cysteine through the conserved F or W. The order of the fields is CDR3 protein, CDR3 DNA, V gene, D gene, clone size, J gene. A D gene is named only where the DNA matches it firmly. A row's size may be missing; if present it is once, few, many or a size class.

cdr3_aa: CASSFGTSPYEQYF; cdr3_nt: TGCGCCAGCAGCTTCGGGACGTCTCCCTACGAGCAGTACTTC; v_call: TRBV5-1; d_call: NA; clone_size: few; j_call: TRBJ2-7
cdr3_aa: CASGDGGYEQYF; cdr3_nt: TGCGCCAGCGGAGACGGGGGCTACGAGCAGTACTTC; v_call: TRBV5-1; d_call: NA; clone_size: NA; j_call: TRBJ2-7
cdr3_aa: CAIGSEGSGANVLTF; cdr3_nt: TGTGCCATTGGTTCGGAAGGGTCTGGGGCCAACGTCCTGACTTTC; v_call: TRBV19; d_call: NA; clone_size: many; j_call: TRBJ2-6
cdr3_aa: CASSAHLNRGYTDTQYF; cdr3_nt: TGTGCCAGCAGCGCCCACCTGAACAGGGGGTACACAGATACGCAGTATTTT; v_call: TRBV9; d_call: TRBD1; clone_size: NA; j_call: TRBJ2-3
cdr3_aa: CASSAGQFSGNTIYF; cdr3_nt: TGCGCCAGCAGCGCAGGACAGTTCTCTGGAAACACCATATATTTT; v_call: TRBV4-1; d_call: NA; clone_size: NA; j_call: TRBJ1-3
cdr3_aa: CASSGSGTSGSYEQYF; cdr3_nt: TGTGCCAGCAGTGGCTCCGGGACTAGCGGCTCCTACGAGCAGTACTTC; v_call: TRBV6-1; d_call: TRBD2; clone_size: NA; j_call: TRBJ2-7
cdr3_aa: CASSKTYLGAINQPQHF; cdr3_nt: TGTGCCAGTAGCAAGACATATTTAGGGGCGATCAATCAGCCCCAGCATTTT; v_call: TRBV19; d_call: NA; clone_size: NA; j_call: TRBJ1-5
cdr3_aa: CASRIQAAFF; cdr3_nt: TGTGCCAGCCGCATCCAGGCAGCTTTCTTT; v_call: TRBV6-6; d_call: NA; clone_size: NA; j_call: TRBJ1-1
cdr3_aa: CSVERQFYGYTF; cdr3_nt: TGCAGCGTTGAAAGACAGTTCTATGGCTACACCTTC; v_call: TRBV29-1; d_call: NA; clone_size: few; j_call: TRBJ1-2
cdr3_aa: CASSFPWADEQYF; cdr3_nt: TGTGCCAGCAGCTTCCCATGGGCGGACGAGCAGTACTTC; v_call: TRBV7-2; d_call: NA; clone_size: NA; j_call: TRBJ2-7
cdr3_aa: CAWTGPNQNYGYTF; cdr3_nt: TGTGCCTGGACCGGGCCAAACCAAAACTATGGCTACACCTTC; v_call: TRBV30; d_call: NA; clone_size: NA; j_call: TRBJ1-2
cdr3_aa: CASSTPGLGLNSGANVLTF; cdr3_nt: TGTGCCAGTAGTACCCCGGGGTTGGGCCTAAACTCTGGGGCCAACGTCCTGACTTTC; v_call: TRBV19; d_call: NA; clone_size: many; j_call: TRBJ2-6
cdr3_aa: CASLTFSTDTQYF; cdr3_nt: TGTGCCAGCCTAACCTTCAGCACAGATACGCAGTATTTT; v_call: TRBV28; d_call: NA; clone_size: few; j_call: TRBJ2-3
cdr3_aa: CASRLALRETDTQYF; cdr3_nt: TGTGCAAGTCGCTTAGCGCTGAGGGAGACAGATACGCAGTATTTT; v_call: TRBV12-2; d_call: NA; clone_size: many; j_call: TRBJ2-3
cdr3_aa: CASSEPLAGVSGEQYF; cdr3_nt: TGCGCCAGCAGTGAGCCCCTAGCGGGAGTCTCTGGTGAGCAGTACTTC; v_call: TRBV10-2; d_call: TRBD2; clone_size: NA; j_call: TRBJ2-7
cdr3_aa: CAGLGRSSSWYGYTF; cdr3_nt: TGTGCCGGTCTCGGCCGGAGTTCTAGTTGGTATGGCTACACCTTC; v_call: TRBV2; d_call: NA; clone_size: NA; j_call: TRBJ1-2
cdr3_aa: CASSPPTVNTIYF; cdr3_nt: TGTGCCAGCAGTCCTCCGACAGTCAACACCATATATTTT; v_call: TRBV28; d_call: NA; clone_size: NA; j_call: TRBJ1-3
cdr3_aa: CASSAHPGTADGYTF; cdr3_nt: TGTGCCAGCAGTGCCCACCCCGGGACAGCGGATGGCTACACCTTC; v_call: TRBV6-5; d_call: TRBD1; clone_size: NA; j_call: TRBJ1-2
cdr3_aa: CASTVRGGANEKLFF; cdr3_nt: TGTGCCAGCACCGTACGGGGAGGGGCTAATGAAAAACTGTTTTTT; v_call: TRBV7-9; d_call: NA; clone_size: NA; j_call: TRBJ1-4
cdr3_aa: CSVESRPSGRADTQYF; cdr3_nt: TGCAGCGTTGAATCAAGGCCTAGCGGGAGGGCAGATACGCAGTATTTT; v_call: TRBV29-1; d_call: TRBD2; clone_size: NA; j_call: TRBJ2-3
cdr3_aa: CASSGQGAVTEAFF; cdr3_nt: TGTGCCAGCAGTGGACAGGGGGCGGTCACTGAAGCTTTCTTT; v_call: TRBV2; d_call: TRBD1; clone_size: NA; j_call: TRBJ1-1
cdr3_aa: CASSYIAGAAGELFF; cdr3_nt: TGTGCCAGCAGCTACATAGCGGGAGCTGCCGGGGAGCTGTTTTTT; v_call: TRBV6-5; d_call: TRBD2; clone_size: NA; j_call: TRBJ2-2
cdr3_aa: CASSLTTGQGDGYTF; cdr3_nt: TGTGCCAGCAGTTTAACTACAGGACAGGGGGATGGCTACACCTTC; v_call: TRBV28; d_call: TRBD1; clone_size: NA; j_call: TRBJ1-2
cdr3_aa: CASSDTDREALDGYTF; cdr3_nt: TGTGCCAGCAGTGACACGGACAGGGAGGCTCTAGATGGCTACACCTTC; v_call: TRBV25-1; d_call: TRBD1; clone_size: NA; j_call: TRBJ1-2
cdr3_aa: CSVVGLGSTDTQYF; cdr3_nt: TGCAGCGTTGTTGGTTTAGGAAGCACAGATACGCAGTATTTT; v_call: TRBV29-1; d_call: NA; clone_size: once; j_call: TRBJ2-3
cdr3_aa: CASSFMSQSNQPQHF; cdr3_nt: TGTGCCAGCAGCTTTATGTCCCAGTCGAATCAGCCCCAGCATTTT; v_call: TRBV7-2; d_call: NA; clone_size: NA; j_call: TRBJ1-5
cdr3_aa: CACSPGFGTEAFF; cdr3_nt: TGTGCCTGCAGCCCAGGGTTTGGTACTGAAGCTTTCTTT; v_call: TRBV30; d_call: NA; clone_size: few; j_call: TRBJ1-1
cdr3_aa: CASSVGGTEAFF; cdr3_nt: TGTGCCAGCAGCGTAGGGGGCACTGAAGCTTTCTTT; v_call: TRBV9; d_call: NA; clone_size: NA; j_call: TRBJ1-1
cdr3_aa: CSASSSGELFF; cdr3_nt: TGCAGTGCTAGTAGTTCCGGGGAGCTGTTTTTT; v_call: TRBV20-1; d_call: NA; clone_size: NA; j_call: TRBJ2-2
cdr3_aa: CASRGAEQETQYF; cdr3_nt: TGTGCCAGCAGGGGCGCGGAACAAGAGACCCAGTACTTC; v_call: TRBV2; d_call: NA; clone_size: NA; j_call: TRBJ2-5
cdr3_aa: CASSLAGTGVHEQYF; cdr3_nt: TGTGCCAGCAGCTTAGCCGGGACAGGGGTCCACGAGCAGTACTTC; v_call: TRBV11-2; d_call: TRBD1; clone_size: NA; j_call: TRBJ2-7
cdr3_aa: CASRIPGLETQYF; cdr3_nt: TGTGCCAGCAGGATCCCAGGGCTGGAGACCCAGTACTTC; v_call: TRBV28; d_call: NA; clone_size: NA; j_call: TRBJ2-5
cdr3_aa: CAWSVGNQPQHF; cdr3_nt: TGTGCCTGGAGTGTTGGAAATCAGCCCCAGCATTTT; v_call: TRBV30; d_call: NA; clone_size: NA; j_call: TRBJ1-5
cdr3_aa: CASSLHIANEQFF; cdr3_nt: TGTGCCAGCAGCTTGCACATAGCGAACGAGCAGTTCTTC; v_call: TRBV7-2; d_call: NA; clone_size: NA; j_call: TRBJ2-1
cdr3_aa: CASSGGWVETQYF; cdr3_nt: TGTGCCAGCAGTGGCGGCTGGGTGGAGACCCAGTACTTC; v_call: TRBV2; d_call: NA; clone_size: NA; j_call: TRBJ2-5
cdr3_aa: CASSAPQQAAQYF; cdr3_nt: TGTGCCAGTAGTGCACCCCAACAGGCCGCGCAGTATTTT; v_call: TRBV19; d_call: NA; clone_size: NA; j_call: TRBJ2-3
cdr3_aa: CASSRQTSGGTDTQYF; cdr3_nt: TGTGCCAGCTCTCGTCAGACTAGCGGAGGCACAGATACGCAGTATTTT; v_call: TRBV18; d_call: TRBD2; clone_size: NA; j_call: TRBJ2-3
cdr3_aa: CASIGTDGNTIYF; cdr3_nt: TGTGCCAGCATCGGAACCGATGGAAACACCATATATTTT; v_call: TRBV28; d_call: NA; clone_size: NA; j_call: TRBJ1-3
cdr3_aa: CASSFKGGQETQYF; cdr3_nt: TGTGCCAGCAGCTTTAAAGGCGGCCAAGAGACCCAGTACTTC; v_call: TRBV5-4; d_call: NA; clone_size: NA; j_call: TRBJ2-5
cdr3_aa: CASSPGLAAPFEQFF; cdr3_nt: TGTGCCAGCAGCCCGGGACTAGCGGCCCCCTTTGAGCAGTTCTTC; v_call: TRBV11-2; d_call: TRBD2; clone_size: NA; j_call: TRBJ2-1
cdr3_aa: CASSPSGEGSYEQYF; cdr3_nt: TGTGCCAGCAGTCCGTCGGGGGAGGGGTCCTACGAGCAGTACTTC; v_call: TRBV28; d_call: TRBD2; clone_size: NA; j_call: TRBJ2-7